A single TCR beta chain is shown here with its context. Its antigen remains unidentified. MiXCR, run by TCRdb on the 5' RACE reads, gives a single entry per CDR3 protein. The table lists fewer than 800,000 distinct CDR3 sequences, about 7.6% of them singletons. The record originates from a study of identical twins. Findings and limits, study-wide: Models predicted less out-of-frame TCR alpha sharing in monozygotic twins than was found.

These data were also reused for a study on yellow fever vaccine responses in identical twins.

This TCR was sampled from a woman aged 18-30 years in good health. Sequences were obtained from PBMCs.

Written as DNA, the CDR3 is TGTGCCAGCAGTTCAACGGACCGGGACAGTGGCCAAGAGACCCAGTACTTC. Amino acids: CASSSTDRDSGQETQYF. This rearrangement joins TRBV28 to TRBJ2-5, with 7 bases that match TRBD1. J gave up 1 base and V 4 bases, and 12 bases lay outside the gene matches. This CDR3 has 17 amino acids. CDR1 and CDR2 from the germline V gene are MDHEN and SYDVKM.